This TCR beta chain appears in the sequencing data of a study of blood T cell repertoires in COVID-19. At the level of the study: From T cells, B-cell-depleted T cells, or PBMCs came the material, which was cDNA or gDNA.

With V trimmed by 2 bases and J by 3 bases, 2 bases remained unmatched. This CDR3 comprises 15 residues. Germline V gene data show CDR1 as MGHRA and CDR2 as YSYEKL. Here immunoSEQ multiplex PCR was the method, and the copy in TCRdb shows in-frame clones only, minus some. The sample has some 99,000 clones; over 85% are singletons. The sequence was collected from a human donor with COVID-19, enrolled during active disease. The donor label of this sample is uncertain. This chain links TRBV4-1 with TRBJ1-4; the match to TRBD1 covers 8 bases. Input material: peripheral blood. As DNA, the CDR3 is TGCGCCAGCAGCCAAATACAGGGGGCTAATGAAAAACTGTTTTTT. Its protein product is CASSQIQGANEKLFF.